These T cell receptor beta chains were read from a single sample in a study of CD8+ T cells in alopecia areata. TCRdb's copy holds only in-frame clones and misses some; the assay was immunoSEQ multiplex PCR. Among about 190,000 clones listed, less than 65% were seen once. Sequencing was performed on CD4+ T cells sorted from blood, taken at week 24, from a patient treated with tofacitinib. The receptors come from a human donor with alopecia areata. Each CDR3 is given with its conserved first and last residue. D genes are given only for firm matches. Only some rows state a clone size, as once, few, many or a class for expanded clones.

TGTGCCAGCAGCTTAAGGACTAGCGGGGGGGAGACCCAGTACTTC	CASSLRTSGGETQYF	TRBV7-2	TRBJ2-5	TRBD2	.
TGTGCCTCCGAGACTAAATCAAAAGAGACCCAGTACTTC	CASETKSKETQYF	TRBV30	TRBJ2-5	.	.
TGCAGGGACGGACAGGGGCATTTT	CRDGQGHF	TRBV20-1	TRBJ1-5	TRBD1	.
TGCGCCAGCAGCCAAGATCCCGGGGGGGCGTCCTACAATGAGCAGTTCTTC	CASSQDPGGASYNEQFF	TRBV4-3	TRBJ2-1	TRBD2	.
TGCAGCGTCCGAGAACCTGAAGCTTTCTTT	CSVREPEAFF	TRBV29-1	TRBJ1-1	.	.
TGCAGCGTTGAATTGTTACAGGGGGCCTACGAGCAGTACTTC	CSVELLQGAYEQYF	TRBV29-1	TRBJ2-7	TRBD1	.
TGTGCCAGCAGTCCTCGGACTGGCACCAAAAACATTCAGTACTTC	CASSPRTGTKNIQYF	TRBV28	TRBJ2-4	.	.
TGCAGTGCTAGAGTGAACGAAAAACTGTTTTTT	CSARVNEKLFF	TRBV20-1	TRBJ1-4	.	.
TGTGCCAGCAGGCACAGTCTGAAAACCTCCACTGAAGCTTTCTTT	CASRHSLKTSTEAFF	TRBV2	TRBJ1-1	.	.
TGCGCCAGCAGCCAAGATTACGGCTCTGAAGCTTTCTTT	CASSQDYGSEAFF	TRBV4-3	TRBJ1-1	.	.
TGTGCCAGCAGCTTAGCGCTGGGACGGGAGACCCAGTACTTC	CASSLALGRETQYF	TRBV11-1	TRBJ2-5	.	few
TGCGCCAGCAGTGAGGCGGGGTACGAGCAGTACTTC	CASSEAGYEQYF	TRBV10-2	TRBJ2-7	.	.
TGCAGCGCAGCACAGGGACAGTACGAGCAGTACTTC	CSAAQGQYEQYF	TRBV29-1	TRBJ2-7	TRBD1	once
TGTGCCAGCAGAAGACAGGGAGTTGAAAATGAAAAACTGTTTTTT	CASRRQGVENEKLFF	TRBV6-5	TRBJ1-4	TRBD1	.
TGCAGCGTGGGGGACAGGGGTAATGAAGCTTTCTTT	CSVGDRGNEAFF	TRBV29-1	TRBJ1-1	TRBD1	.
TGCAGCGTTGGGAGCGGGGGGGCGAACACCGGGGAGCTGTTTTTT	CSVGSGGANTGELFF	TRBV29-1	TRBJ2-2	TRBD2	.
TGTGCCTGGAGGGCCGACGGGGCTTACGGACGGAATGAGCAGTTCTTC	CAWRADGAYGRNEQFF	TRBV30	TRBJ2-1	.	.
TGCGCCAGCAGCCTTAGACAGGGGAGTATGAACACTGAAGCTTTCTTT	CASSLRQGSMNTEAFF	TRBV4-3	TRBJ1-1	TRBD1	once
TGCAGCGTAAGTAGGACAGGGGGTTTGAACACTGAAGCTTTCTTT	CSVSRTGGLNTEAFF	TRBV29-1	TRBJ1-1	TRBD1	.
TGTGCCAGCTCCAGTCTTTTTGCGGCCAGTTACGAGCAGTACTTC	CASSSLFAASYEQYF	TRBV5-6	TRBJ2-7	.	.
TGTGCCAGCAGCCCCCACAGGGATGGACAGCAGTTCTTC	CASSPHRDGQQFF	TRBV7-2	TRBJ2-1	.	.
TGTGCCAGCAGCAACAGGGGGCCCGATGAGCAGTTCTTC	CASSNRGPDEQFF	TRBV6-5	TRBJ2-1	TRBD1	.
TGTGCCAGCGCGGGGCGAGGTCAGCCCCAGCATTTT	CASAGRGQPQHF	TRBV27	TRBJ1-5	.	.
TGTGCCAGCAGCTTAGTCGGGACAGGGAAAGCTGGGGCCAACGTCCTGACTTTC	CASSLVGTGKAGANVLTF	TRBV7-3	TRBJ2-6	TRBD1	.
TGCGCCAGCAGCCAAGAGAAATTAGAGGGCTGGAGCTCTGGGGCCAACGTCCTGACTTTC	CASSQEKLEGWSSGANVLTF	TRBV4-3	TRBJ2-6	.	few
TGCAGTGCTAATTTCTACGGGACAGCCGTCTTC	CSANFYGTAVF	TRBV20-1	TRBJ2-7	TRBD1	few
TGCAGAGCTAGATGCCGGGGTCCTCCCTCCTACGAGCAGTACTTC	CRARCRGPPSYEQYF	TRBV29-1	TRBJ2-7	.	.
TGTGCCAGCAGCCCCCTCCCCTTAGATCAGCCCCAGCATTTT	CASSPLPLDQPQHF	TRBV5-5	TRBJ1-5	.	few
TGTGCCAGCACCACGGGAGGGGGGAGGCCTGAAGCTTTCTTT	CASTTGGGRPEAFF	TRBV6-5	TRBJ1-1	.	few
TGTGCCAGCAGTGACACTGGGACTAAAAACATTCAGTACTTC	CASSDTGTKNIQYF	TRBV25-1	TRBJ2-4	.	.
TGTGCCAGCAGTCCGCGCGTTAATCAGCCCCAGCATTTT	CASSPRVNQPQHF	TRBV27	TRBJ1-5	.	.
TGTGCCAGCAGCTTAAGGGGGGGCCATGCAGATACGCAGTATTTT	CASSLRGGHADTQYF	TRBV7-2	TRBJ2-3	.	.
TGTGCCAGCAGCCAAGATCTGTTAGGAGGACCGTACTTC	CASSQDLLGGPYF	TRBV14	TRBJ2-7	.	.
TGCAGCGTTGAATATCCGGCGAATTACGGGACCCAGTACTTC	CSVEYPANYGTQYF	TRBV29-1	TRBJ2-5	.	.
TGTGCCATCAGTGCCTCGAACATTACAGGAGTGAACACTGAAGCTTTCTTT	CAISASNITGVNTEAFF	TRBV10-3	TRBJ1-1	.	.
TGTGCCTGGAGTACTAAACAGCAAGAGACCCAGTACTTC	CAWSTKQQETQYF	TRBV30	TRBJ2-5	.	few
TGTGCCAGCAGAAACAGCAACACCGGGGAGCTGTTTTTT	CASRNSNTGELFF	TRBV28	TRBJ2-2	.	few
TGTGCCAGCAGCGTCGGACAGCTCAAAGAGACCCAGTACTTC	CASSVGQLKETQYF	TRBV9	TRBJ2-5	.	.
TGCAGCGTCACCACAGGGGCGCGAAGCACAGATACGCAGTATTTT	CSVTTGARSTDTQYF	TRBV29-1	TRBJ2-3	TRBD1	.
TGTGCCTGGAGTGTACGGGGGACATTCTATGGCTACACCTTC	CAWSVRGTFYGYTF	TRBV30	TRBJ1-2	.	.
TGTGCCAGTAGCCCCCGGACTAGCGGGGTAGGGAATGAGCAGTTCTTC	CASSPRTSGVGNEQFF	TRBV19	TRBJ2-1	TRBD2	.
TGCAGCGTCGGACAGAACTCCTACGAGCAGTACTTC	CSVGQNSYEQYF	TRBV29-1	TRBJ2-7	.	.
TGTGCCAGCAGCGAGGGGGCTCAGCCCCAGCATTTT	CASSEGAQPQHF	TRBV5-8	TRBJ1-5	TRBD1	few
TGCAGTGCTGGGCCGGAGACCCAGTACTTC	CSAGPETQYF	TRBV20-1	TRBJ2-5	.	.
TGCGCCAGCAGCTTGGGTGAAGGGTCACCCTACGAGCAGTACTTC	CASSLGEGSPYEQYF	TRBV5-1	TRBJ2-7	.	once
TGTGCCAGCAGCGCGAAGGGGACCTCGGGTTTGGGCTACACCTTC	CASSAKGTSGLGYTF	TRBV9	TRBJ1-2	.	.
TGCAGCGTTGAAAGCGTAGTGAACACTGAAGCTTTCTTT	CSVESVVNTEAFF	TRBV29-1	TRBJ1-1	.	.
TGCGCCAGCAGCTCGGGACAGGGGAAGCAGTTCTTC	CASSSGQGKQFF	TRBV5-1	TRBJ2-1	TRBD1	.
TGCGCCAGCAGCGGTACAGGGGAATCCGAAGCTTTCTTT	CASSGTGESEAFF	TRBV5-1	TRBJ1-1	TRBD1	.
TGTGCCTGGAGCACGGGGGGACCCCTCAAGCAGTATTTT	CAWSTGGPLKQYF	TRBV30	TRBJ2-3	TRBD2	few
TGCAGCGCCGCTAGGCCCGGGACCGGGGAGCTGTTTTTT	CSAARPGTGELFF	TRBV29-1	TRBJ2-2	.	.
TGTGCCACCTCCGTTATCGCCGGGGCCCTCGGCACCGGGGAGCTGTTTTTT	CATSVIAGALGTGELFF	TRBV27	TRBJ2-2	.	few
TGTGCCAGCAAGGGGAGAATGAACACTGAAGCTTTCTTT	CASKGRMNTEAFF	TRBV27	TRBJ1-1	.	.